The clone carrying this TCR beta chain was seen repeatedly, ten times or more. This CDR3 region has 12 residues. The junction had 6 bases not matched to a gene; V was cut back by 10 bases and J by 5 bases. Germline loops: CDR1 MDHEN, CDR2 SYDVKM. What was amplified from RNA transcripts were TCR beta CDR3 regions. A first-round RT-PCR of the TCR CDR3 used the HTBI primer set. TCRdb analysed the multiplex PCR reads with MiXCR anew, one entry per CDR3 protein. The sample gives around 250,000 distinct CDR3 sequences, about 24% of which show up once; roughly a third is in the top ten. Those patients with uncontrolled infection, other autoimmune disease, pregnancy or lactation were excluded. The data stem from a study of T cells in Graves' hyperthyroidism and ophthalmopathy.

The TCR sequence derives from a woman in her thirties or forties with Graves' ophthalmopathy. Material: blood. The chain carries TRBV28 and TRBJ2-7; TRBD2 aligns across 9 bases. In DNA form, the CDR3 reads TGTGCCATCCGTCCTAGCGGGAACGAGCAGTACTTC. It yields the protein CAIRPSGNEQYF.